This is a list of T cell receptor beta chains from one sample in a study of blood T cell repertoires in COVID-19. TCRdb keeps only in-frame clones here, not all; method: immunoSEQ multiplex PCR. The table lists about 85,000 clones, nearly 90% of them singletons, with roughly 4.5% in the top ten. Sequencing used peripheral blood. These receptors all come from a woman older than 75 with active or convalescent COVID-19. Each CDR3 is given with its conserved first and last residue.

CDR3aa,v_gene
CASSYDRGGYGYTF,TRBV5-6
CAWRGALGPATNEKLFF,TRBV30
CASSPEGFGANVLTF,TRBV7-2
CAISDYRTVTEAFF,TRBV10-3
CASSFDWAYEQYF,TRBV27
CASSFRTGDYSNQPQHF,TRBV7-2
CAWASSGKPTDTQYF,TRBV30
CASSFQGTNEKLFF,TRBV28
CASSLETGANTGELFF,TRBV5-1
CASSHDREFVTSVTEAFF,TRBV4-3
CASSLDAMRAENYGYTF,TRBV7-2
CASSLQAGTSDEQFF,TRBV7-2
CASRKLLTEAFF,TRBV28
CASSSRTRGSQETQYF,TRBV7-8
CASSEWGQGRETQYF,TRBV6-1
CASSQSVQGARSVTEAFF,TRBV4-1